This T cell receptor (beta chain) emerged from a study of cytotoxic CD8 clonotypes in ibrutinib-treated CLL. The wider study: Sequencing produced an average of 255,043 productive templates and some 100,000 productive rearrangements per sample. Overall study results and limits: Clonality rose at ibrutinib response and fell back toward baseline at progression.

Only in-frame clones appear in the TCRdb table, and some are missing; sequencing was by immunoSEQ multiplex PCR. Among some 310,000 clones listed, approximately 80% were seen once. Notes on this clone: Its cognate antigen is unknown.

CDR1 LNHNV and CDR2 YYDKDF come from the germline V gene (reference sequence). V gave up 2 bases and J gave up 7 bases, with 21 bases separating them. This CDR3 has 16 amino acids. The sample in question was PBMCs, obtained before ibrutinib treatment. This chain joins TRBV15 and TRBJ2-7; no reliable D call. The clonotype was recovered from a human donor with chronic lymphocytic leukemia. The chain's CDR3 is CATSRPSMFRRVEQYF. The CDR3 DNA reads TGTGCCACCAGCAGACCCTCGATGTTTAGGCGCGTTGAGCAGTACTTC.